This T cell receptor beta chain was recorded in a study of glioma-infiltrating T cells after dendritic cell vaccination. Overall study: Patients received autologous tumor lysate-pulsed dendritic cell vaccination between about 2003 and 2013.

This sample's time point: after dendritic cell vaccination, including at tumor progression/relapse. Isocitrate dehydrogenase mutation was absent in all glioblastoma patients. Blood PBMC samples: pre-vaccination, two weeks post third vaccination, and at tumor progression. The CDR3 has 15 amino acids. Germline V gives CDR1 MGHRA, CDR2 YSYEKL. V shed 0 bases, J shed 2 bases, and the junction held 4 bases outside the gene matches. This clone was seen a handful of times. Clones were read by immunoSEQ multiplex PCR, and TCRdb kept only the in-frame ones, dropping some. Found here are roughly 85,000 clones, approximately 81% of them singletons; the top ten hold 8.5%.

The genes are TRBV4-1 and TRBJ2-7; TRBD1 matches 7 bases. Source: blood, taken after dendritic cell vaccination. The sequence was collected from a human donor with glioblastoma. The chain's CDR3 is CASSQDWGQPYEQYF. In nucleotides, the CDR3 is TGCGCCAGCAGCCAAGATTGGGGACAGCCCTACGAGCAGTACTTC.